The following is a TCR beta chain sequence with its context. Its antigen is not known. This entry is derived from a study of T-cell memory formation after mild COVID-19. For the study at large: TCR clusters were mostly donor specific. General study results and limits: CD4+ contracting clones were mainly CM and EM; CD8+ ones, EMRA. Several responding clones turned up in pre-infection memory, indicating that cross-reactive memory may have taken part.

Germline CDR1 SGHAT, CDR2 FQNNGV. This CDR3 region has 15 residues. Trimming removed 2 bases from V and 0 bases from J, with 5 bases in between. From the 5' RACE reads, TCRdb called clonotypes with MiXCR, one entry per CDR3 protein. The data contain fewer than 60,000 distinct CDR3 sequences, 12% of them singletons. This chain joins TRBV11-2 and TRBJ2-6; D remains unclear. What was sequenced was PBMCs or a T cell subset sorted from them (not recorded which). This receptor was identified in a man between 18 and 29 years old who had mild COVID-19 (a few samples of this study predate the infection). Cell type and time point are not known. The CDR3 sequence: CASSLIRSGANVLTF. The CDR3, as DNA: TGTGCCAGCAGCTTAATCCGCTCTGGGGCCAACGTCCTGACTTTC.